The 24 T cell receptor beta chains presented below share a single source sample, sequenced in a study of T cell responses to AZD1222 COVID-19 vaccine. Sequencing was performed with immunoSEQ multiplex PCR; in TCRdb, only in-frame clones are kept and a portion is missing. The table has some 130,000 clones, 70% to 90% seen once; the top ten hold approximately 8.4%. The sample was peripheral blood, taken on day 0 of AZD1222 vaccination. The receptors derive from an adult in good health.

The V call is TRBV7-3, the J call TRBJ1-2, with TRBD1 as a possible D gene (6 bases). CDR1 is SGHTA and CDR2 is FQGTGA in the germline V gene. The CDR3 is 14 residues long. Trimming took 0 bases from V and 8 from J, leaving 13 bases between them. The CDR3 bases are TGTGCCAGCAGCTTAACTCCAGGGGTTCAGGGCTACACCTTC. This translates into CASSLTPGVQGYTF.

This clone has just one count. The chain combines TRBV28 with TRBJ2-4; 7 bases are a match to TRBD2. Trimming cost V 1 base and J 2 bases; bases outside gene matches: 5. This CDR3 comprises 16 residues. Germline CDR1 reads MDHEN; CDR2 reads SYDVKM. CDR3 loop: CASSLSGGGSKNIQYF. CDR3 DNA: TGTGCCAGCAGTTTATCGGGGGGAGGGTCCAAAAACATTCAGTACTTC.

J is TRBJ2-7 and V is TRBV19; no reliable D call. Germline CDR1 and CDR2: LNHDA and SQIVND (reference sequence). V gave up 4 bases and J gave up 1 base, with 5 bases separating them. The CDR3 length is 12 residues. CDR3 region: CASSTGSYEQYF. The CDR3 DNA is TGTGCCAGTAGTACCGGTTCCTACGAGCAGTACTTC.

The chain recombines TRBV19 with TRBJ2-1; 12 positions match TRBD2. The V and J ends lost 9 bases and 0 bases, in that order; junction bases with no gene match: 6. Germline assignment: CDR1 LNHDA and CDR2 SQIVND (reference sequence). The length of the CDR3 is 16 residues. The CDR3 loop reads CARRTSGTRSYNEQFF. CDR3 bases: TGTGCCAGGAGGACTAGCGGGACCCGCTCCTACAATGAGCAGTTCTTC.

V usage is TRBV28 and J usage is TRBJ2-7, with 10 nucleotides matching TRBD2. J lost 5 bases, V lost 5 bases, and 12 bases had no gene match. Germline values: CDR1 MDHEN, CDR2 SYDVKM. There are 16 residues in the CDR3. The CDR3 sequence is CASSPSSGGGSDEQYF. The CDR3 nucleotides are TGTGCCAGCAGTCCTTCTAGCGGGGGCGGGTCCGACGAGCAGTACTTC.

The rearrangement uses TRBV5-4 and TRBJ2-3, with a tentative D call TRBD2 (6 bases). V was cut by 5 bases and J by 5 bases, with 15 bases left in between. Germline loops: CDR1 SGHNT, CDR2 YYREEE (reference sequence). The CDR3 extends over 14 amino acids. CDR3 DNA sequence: TGTGCCAGCAGTGACAGCGCCGGGGGAGATACGCAGTATTTT. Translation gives CASSDSAGGDTQYF.

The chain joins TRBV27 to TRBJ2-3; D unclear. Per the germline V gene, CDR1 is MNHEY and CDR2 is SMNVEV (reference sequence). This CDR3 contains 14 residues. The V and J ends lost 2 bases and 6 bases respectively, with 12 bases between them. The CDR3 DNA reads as TGTGCCAGCAGTTTACCTCATTTTTTGGATACGCAGTATTTT. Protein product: CASSLPHFLDTQYF.

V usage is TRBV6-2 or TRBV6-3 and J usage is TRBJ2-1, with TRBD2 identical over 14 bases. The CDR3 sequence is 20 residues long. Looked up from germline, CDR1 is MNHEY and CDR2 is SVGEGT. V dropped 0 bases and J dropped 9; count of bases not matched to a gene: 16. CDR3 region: CASSYSRDSGLAGGYVEQFF. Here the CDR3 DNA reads TGTGCCAGCAGTTACTCACGGGACAGCGGACTAGCGGGAGGTTATGTTGAGCAGTTCTTC.

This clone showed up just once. The CDR3 sequence is CASSLGGQMRLTNYGYTF. CDR3 in DNA: TGTGCCAGCAGCCTAGGCGGGCAGATGAGGCTGACTAACTATGGCTACACCTTC. This chain connects TRBV9 to TRBJ1-2, with D unclear. Germline assignment: CDR1 SGDLS and CDR2 YYNGEE. Trimming took off 4 bases at V and 0 bases at J, with 22 bases between the two ends. CDR3 size: 18 residues. The full variable domain, rest sourced from reference TRBV9 and TRBJ1-2, is DSGVTQTPKHLITATGQRVTLRCSPRSGDLSVYWYQQSLDQGLQFLIQYYNGEERAKGNILERFSAQQFPDLHSELNLSSLELGDSALYFCASSLGGQMRLTNYGYTFGSGTRLTVV.

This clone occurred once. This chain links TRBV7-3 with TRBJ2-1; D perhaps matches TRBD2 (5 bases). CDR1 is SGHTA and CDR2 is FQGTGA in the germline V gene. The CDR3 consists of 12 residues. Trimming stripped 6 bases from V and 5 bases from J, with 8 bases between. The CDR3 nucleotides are TGTGCCAGCAGGGGAGCGGACAATGAGCAGTTCTTC. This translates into CASRGADNEQFF.

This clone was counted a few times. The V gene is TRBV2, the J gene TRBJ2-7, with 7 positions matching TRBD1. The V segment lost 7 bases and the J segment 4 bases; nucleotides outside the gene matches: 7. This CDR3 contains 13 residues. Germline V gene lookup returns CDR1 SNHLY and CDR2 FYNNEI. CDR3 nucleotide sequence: TGTGCCAGCAATAGACAGGGTGGGTACGAGCAGTACTTC. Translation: CASNRQGGYEQYF.

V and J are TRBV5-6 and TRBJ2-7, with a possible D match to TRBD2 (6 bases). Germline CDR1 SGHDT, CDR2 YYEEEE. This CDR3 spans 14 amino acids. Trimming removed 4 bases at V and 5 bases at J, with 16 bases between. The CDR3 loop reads CASSLPGLADEQYF. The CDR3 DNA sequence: TGTGCCAGCAGCCTTCCGGGACTTGCCGACGAGCAGTACTTC.

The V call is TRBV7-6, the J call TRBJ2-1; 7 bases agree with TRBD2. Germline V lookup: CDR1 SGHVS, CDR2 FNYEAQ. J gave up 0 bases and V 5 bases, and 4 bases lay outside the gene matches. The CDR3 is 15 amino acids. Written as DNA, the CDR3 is TGTGCCAGCAGCGCACGGACTAGCTCCTACAATGAGCAGTTCTTC. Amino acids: CASSARTSSYNEQFF.

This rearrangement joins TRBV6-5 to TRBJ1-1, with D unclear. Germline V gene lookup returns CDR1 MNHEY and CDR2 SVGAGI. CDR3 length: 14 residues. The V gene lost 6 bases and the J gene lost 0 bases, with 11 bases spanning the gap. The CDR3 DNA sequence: TGTGCCAGCAGAGATTTTGCGGTGAACACTGAAGCTTTCTTT. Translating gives CASRDFAVNTEAFF.

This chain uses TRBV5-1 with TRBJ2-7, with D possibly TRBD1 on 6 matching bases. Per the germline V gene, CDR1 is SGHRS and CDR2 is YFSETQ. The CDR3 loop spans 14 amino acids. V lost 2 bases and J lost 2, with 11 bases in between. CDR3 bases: TGCGCCAGCAGCTTCACAGGGTCAACCTACGAGCAGTACTTC. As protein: CASSFTGSTYEQYF.

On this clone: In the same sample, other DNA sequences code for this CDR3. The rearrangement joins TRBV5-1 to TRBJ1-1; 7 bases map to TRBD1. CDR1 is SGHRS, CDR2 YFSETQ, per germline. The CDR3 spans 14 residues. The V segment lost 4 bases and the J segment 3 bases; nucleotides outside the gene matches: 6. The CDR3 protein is CASSEGTGDTEAFF. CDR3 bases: TGCGCCAGCAGCGAAGGTACAGGGGACACTGAAGCTTTCTTT.

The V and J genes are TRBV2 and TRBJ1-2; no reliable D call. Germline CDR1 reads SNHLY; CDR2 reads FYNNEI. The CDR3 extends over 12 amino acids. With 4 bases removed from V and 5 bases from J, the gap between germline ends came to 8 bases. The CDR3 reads CASSGRGYGYTF. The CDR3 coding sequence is TGTGCCAGCAGTGGTAGAGGGTATGGCTACACCTTC.

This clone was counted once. CDR3 sequence (DNA): TGTGCCAGCAGCTGGAGGACTAGCGCGAACACCGGGGAGCTGTTTTTT. Translation gives CASSWRTSANTGELFF. The genes are TRBV5-6 and TRBJ2-2; 9 bases agree with TRBD2. Germline CDR1 reads SGHDT; CDR2 reads YYEEEE. The CDR3 runs to 16 residues. V lost 3 bases to trimming and J lost 0 bases; unmatched junction nucleotides: 3.

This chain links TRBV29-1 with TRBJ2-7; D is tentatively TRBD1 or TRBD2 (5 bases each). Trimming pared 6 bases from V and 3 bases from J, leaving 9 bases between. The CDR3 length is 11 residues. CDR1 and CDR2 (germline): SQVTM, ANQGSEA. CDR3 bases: TGCAGCGTCGGGGCAGTCTACGAGCAGTACTTC. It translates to CSVGAVYEQYF.

The CDR3, as DNA: TGTGCCAGCAGCCAATTACCGGGACTGGGGCCAGATACGCAGTATTTT. This translates into CASSQLPGLGPDTQYF. The chain links TRBV14 to TRBJ2-3; D is possibly TRBD2 (6 bases). The germline V and J ends were trimmed by 2 bases and 4 bases, with 16 bases remaining between them. This CDR3 region has 16 residues. Germline assignment: CDR1 SGHDN and CDR2 FVKESK.

DNA of the CDR3: TGCGCCAGCAGCTCTGTGACAGGGGTTAATTCACCCCTCCACTTT. Protein: CASSSVTGVNSPLHF. This sequence joins TRBV5-1 and TRBJ1-6, with 8 positions matching TRBD1. CDR1 is SGHRS, CDR2 YFSETQ, per germline. This CDR3 spans 15 amino acids. V trimming: 3 bases; J trimming: 6 bases; junction bases outside the gene matches: 5.

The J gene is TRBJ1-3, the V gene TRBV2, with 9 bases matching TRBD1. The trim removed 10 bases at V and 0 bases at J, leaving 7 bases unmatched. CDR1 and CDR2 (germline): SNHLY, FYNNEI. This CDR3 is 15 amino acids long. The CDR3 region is CATRRGQGSGNTIYF. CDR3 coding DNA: TGTGCCACCCGGCGGGGACAGGGCTCTGGAAACACCATATATTTT.

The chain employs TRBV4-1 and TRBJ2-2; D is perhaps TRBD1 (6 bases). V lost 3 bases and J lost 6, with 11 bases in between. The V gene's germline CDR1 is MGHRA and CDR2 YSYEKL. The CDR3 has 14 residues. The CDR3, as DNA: TGCGCCAGCAGCCACTACACAGGGCCCGGGGAGCTGTTTTTT. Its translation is CASSHYTGPGELFF.

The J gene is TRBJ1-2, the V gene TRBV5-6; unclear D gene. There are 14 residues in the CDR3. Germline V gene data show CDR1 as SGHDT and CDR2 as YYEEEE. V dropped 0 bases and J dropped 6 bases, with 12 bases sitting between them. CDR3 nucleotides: TGTGCCAGCAGCTTGGCCGGGTCAGATCATGGCTACACCTTC. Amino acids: CASSLAGSDHGYTF.